Listed here is a single TCR beta chain. The target of this receptor is not known. The record has no base qualities; no much larger clone is one base away. Clipping removes 8 bases from V and 1 base from J, with 2 as the unmatched junction base count. For CDR1 and CDR2, the germline V gene (reference sequence) lists MNHEY and SMNVEV. Its CDR3 holds 14 amino acids, cysteine through phenylalanine. The CDR3 DNA has 42 bases and is translated from base 1. This entry comes from a study of OX40 agonist ivuxolimab in advanced cancers. Concerning the study at large: Ivuxolimab, which targeted the costimulatory receptor OX40 (CD134), was an agonistic, fully human IgG2 monoclonal antibody. The paper describes the monotherapy dose-escalation part (N ≈ 51 patients) of the phase I trial of ivuxolimab. Intravenous ivuxolimab was administered to patients every 2 weeks at six dose levels: 0.01, 0.1, 0.3, 1.5, 3 and 10 mg/kg. A male proportion of 82.7% and a mean age of 60 years, ranging from 23 to 79, were recorded for the dose-escalation cohort. Peripheral TCRbeta sequencing aimed to test whether ivuxolimab altered TCR sequence diversity and caused clonal T-cell expansion. Patients were allowed to have had prior anti-PD-1, anti-PD-L1 or anti-CTLA-4 therapy, and around 40% of the dose-escalation patients had previously received checkpoint inhibitors. Of the roughly 51 patients in dose escalation, about 20 had hepatocellular carcinoma, about 15 had melanoma, 9 had renal cell carcinoma and 9 had head and neck cancer. Partial responses occurred in three dose-escalation patients: two with cutaneous melanoma and one with hepatocellular carcinoma. The paper's findings and limits, for the study overall: Low levels of normalized T-cell clonal expansion were also seen in some patients who did not respond. At doses of 0.1 to 3.0 mg/kg, clonal expansion of both CD4+ and CD8+ T cells in blood was seen between baseline and week 6. On average, CD8+ T cells showed more expanded clones than CD4+ T cells after ivuxolimab. Which antigens the clonally expanded peripheral T cells were specific for was not determined. In the 0.1-3.0 mg/kg groups, partial responders had among the lowest normalized peripheral clonal expansion, particularly in CD8+ T cells.

For sequencing of the TCRbeta CDR3 region, genomic DNA was extracted from the sorted cells. TCRbeta CDR3 regions were sequenced using the immunoSEQ Assay. This immuneACCESS table, as held by TCRdb, lists in-frame sequences with V and J called but not all clones. Of the missing ones, under half trace to an unresolved V gene in checked studies; the others have no known cause. The sample profile shows tens of thousands of clones; 88% of them were found once. The ten largest clones capture approximately 0.98% of the sample. Patients with autoimmune disease history or receiving systemic immunosuppression were excluded from the trial. Peripheral blood for TCR sequencing was drawn from every dose cohort at baseline, at cycle 4 day 1 and at cycle 7 day 1. Samples came from an open-label, multicenter, first-in-human phase I dose-escalation trial of ivuxolimab. The trial enrolled adults with locally advanced or metastatic head and neck squamous cell, hepatocellular, melanoma or renal cell carcinoma. Before TCR sequencing, CD4+ T cells and CD8+ T cells were sorted from peripheral blood as separate populations.

The chain links TRBV27 with TRBJ2-1; 10 nucleotides in the junction match TRBD2. Material: CD4+ or CD8+ T cells sorted from blood, obtained in a trial of the OX40 agonist ivuxolimab. The receptor's source is an adult with an advanced solid tumor such as melanoma, head and neck, liver or kidney cancer. Here is the DNA: TGTGCCAGCTCTAGCGGGAGTTCCTACAATGAGCAGTTCTTC. Translated, it gives CASSSGSSYNEQFF.